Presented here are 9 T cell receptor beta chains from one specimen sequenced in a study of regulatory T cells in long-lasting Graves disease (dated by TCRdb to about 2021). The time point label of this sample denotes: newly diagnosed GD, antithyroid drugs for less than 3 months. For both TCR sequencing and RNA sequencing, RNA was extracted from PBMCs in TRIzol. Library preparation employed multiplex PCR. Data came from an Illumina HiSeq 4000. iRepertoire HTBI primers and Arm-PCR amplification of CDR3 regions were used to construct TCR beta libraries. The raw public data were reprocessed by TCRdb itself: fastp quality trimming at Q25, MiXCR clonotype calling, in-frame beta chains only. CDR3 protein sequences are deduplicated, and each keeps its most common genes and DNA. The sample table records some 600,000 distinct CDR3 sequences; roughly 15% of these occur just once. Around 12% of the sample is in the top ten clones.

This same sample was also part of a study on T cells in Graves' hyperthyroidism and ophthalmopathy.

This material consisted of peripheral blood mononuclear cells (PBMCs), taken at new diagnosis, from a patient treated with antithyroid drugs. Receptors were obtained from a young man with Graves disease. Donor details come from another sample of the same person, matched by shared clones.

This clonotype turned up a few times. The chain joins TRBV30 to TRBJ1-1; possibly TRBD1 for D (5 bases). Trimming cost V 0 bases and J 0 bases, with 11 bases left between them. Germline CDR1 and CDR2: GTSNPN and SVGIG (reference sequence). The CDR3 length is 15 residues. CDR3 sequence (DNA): TGTGCCTGGAGTGTAGAACAGGAGTTGAACACTGAAGCTTTCTTT. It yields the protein CAWSVEQELNTEAFF. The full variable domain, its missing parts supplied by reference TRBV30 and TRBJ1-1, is SQTIHQWPATLVQPVGSPLSLECTVEGTSNPNLYWYRQAAGRGLQLLFYSVGIGQISSEVPQNLSASRPQDRQFILSSKKLLLSDSGFYLCAWSVEQELNTEAFFGQGTRLTVV.

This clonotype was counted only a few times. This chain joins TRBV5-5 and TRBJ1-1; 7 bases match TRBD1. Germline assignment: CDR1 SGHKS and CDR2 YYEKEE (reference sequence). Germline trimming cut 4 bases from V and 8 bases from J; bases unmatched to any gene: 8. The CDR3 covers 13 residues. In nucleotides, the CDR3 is TGTGCCAGCAGCCCGGGACAGTACTTCGAAGCTTTCTTT. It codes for CASSPGQYFEAFF.

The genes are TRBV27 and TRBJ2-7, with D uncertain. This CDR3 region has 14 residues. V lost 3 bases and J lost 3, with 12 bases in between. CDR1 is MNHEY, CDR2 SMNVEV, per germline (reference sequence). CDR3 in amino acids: CASSLTSRVYEQYF. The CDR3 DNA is TGTGCCAGCAGTTTGACTTCCCGAGTCTACGAGCAGTACTTC.

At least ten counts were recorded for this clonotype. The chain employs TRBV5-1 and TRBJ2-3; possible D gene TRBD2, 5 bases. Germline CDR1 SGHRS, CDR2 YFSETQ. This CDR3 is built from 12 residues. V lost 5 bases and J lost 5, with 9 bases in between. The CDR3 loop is CASRDEGDTQYF. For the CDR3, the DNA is TGCGCCAGCAGGGACGAGGGAGATACGCAGTATTTT.

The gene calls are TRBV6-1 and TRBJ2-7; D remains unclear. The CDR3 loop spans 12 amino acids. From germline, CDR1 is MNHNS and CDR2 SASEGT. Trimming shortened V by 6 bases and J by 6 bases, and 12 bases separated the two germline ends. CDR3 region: CASRGIGAEQYF. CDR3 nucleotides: TGTGCCAGCAGGGGGATTGGCGCCGAGCAGTACTTC.

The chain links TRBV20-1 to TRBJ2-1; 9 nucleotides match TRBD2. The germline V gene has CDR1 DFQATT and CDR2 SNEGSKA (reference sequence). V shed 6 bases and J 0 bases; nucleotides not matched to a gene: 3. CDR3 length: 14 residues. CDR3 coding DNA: TGCAGTGCCTTGGGACTAGCCTCCTACAATGAGCAGTTCTTC. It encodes CSALGLASYNEQFF.

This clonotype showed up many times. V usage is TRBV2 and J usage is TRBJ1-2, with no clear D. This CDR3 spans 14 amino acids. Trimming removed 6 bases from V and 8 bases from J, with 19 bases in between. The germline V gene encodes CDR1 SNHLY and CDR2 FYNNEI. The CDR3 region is CASRPGLGGGGYTF. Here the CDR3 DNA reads TGTGCCAGCAGACCCGGACTGGGAGGAGGAGGCTACACCTTC.

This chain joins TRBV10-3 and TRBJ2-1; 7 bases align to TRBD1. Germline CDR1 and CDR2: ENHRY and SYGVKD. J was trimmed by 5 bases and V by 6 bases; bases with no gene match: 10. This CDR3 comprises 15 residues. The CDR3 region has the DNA TGTGCCATCAGGGTGACAGGGAAAACGGACAATGAGCAGTTCTTC. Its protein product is CAIRVTGKTDNEQFF.

The CDR3 coding sequence is TGTGCCAGCAGCCAACCCAGAGGGACCCTGTATAGCAATCAGCCCCAGCATTTT. Protein sequence: CASSQPRGTLYSNQPQHF. This chain uses TRBV12-3 or TRBV12-4 with TRBJ1-5; D may be TRBD1 (5 bases). The CDR3 has 18 amino acids. V was trimmed by 6 bases and J by 0 bases, leaving 21 bases between them.